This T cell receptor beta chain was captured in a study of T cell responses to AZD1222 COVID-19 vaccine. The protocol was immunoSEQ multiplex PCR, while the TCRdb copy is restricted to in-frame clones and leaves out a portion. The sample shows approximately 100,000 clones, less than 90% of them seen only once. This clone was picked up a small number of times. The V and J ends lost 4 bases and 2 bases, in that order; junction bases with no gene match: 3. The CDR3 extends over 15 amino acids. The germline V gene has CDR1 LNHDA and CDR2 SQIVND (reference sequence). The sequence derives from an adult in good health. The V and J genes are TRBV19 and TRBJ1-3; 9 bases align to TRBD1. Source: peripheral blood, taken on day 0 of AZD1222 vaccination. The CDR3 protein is CASSRDRDAGNTIYF. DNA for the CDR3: TGTGCCAGTAGTAGGGACAGGGATGCTGGAAACACCATATATTTT.